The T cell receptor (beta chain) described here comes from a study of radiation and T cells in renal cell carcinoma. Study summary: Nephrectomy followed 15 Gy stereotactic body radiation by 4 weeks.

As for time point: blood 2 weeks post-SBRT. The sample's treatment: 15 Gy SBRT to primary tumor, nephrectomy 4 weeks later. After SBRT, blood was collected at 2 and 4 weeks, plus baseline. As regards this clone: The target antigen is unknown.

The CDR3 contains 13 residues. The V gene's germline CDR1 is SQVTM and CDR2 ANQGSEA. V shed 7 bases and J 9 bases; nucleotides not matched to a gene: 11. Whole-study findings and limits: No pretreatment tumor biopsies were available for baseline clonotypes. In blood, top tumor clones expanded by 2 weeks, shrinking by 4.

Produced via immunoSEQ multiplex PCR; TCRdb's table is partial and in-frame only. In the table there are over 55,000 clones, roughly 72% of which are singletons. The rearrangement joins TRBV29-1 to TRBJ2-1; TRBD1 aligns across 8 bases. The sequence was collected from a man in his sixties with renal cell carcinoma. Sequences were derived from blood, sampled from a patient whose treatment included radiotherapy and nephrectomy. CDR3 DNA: TGCAGCGGGAGAGGACAGGGCAAGAGTGAGCAGTTCTTC. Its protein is CSGRGQGKSEQFF.